The 7 T cell receptor beta chains below come from one sample, sequenced in a study of shared clonotypes between healthy human individuals. The method was immunoSEQ multiplex PCR; TCRdb's version includes in-frame clones alone and lacks a portion of them. The data show 650,000 to 800,000 clones, 72% seen once. Sequencing used memory CD4+ T cells sorted from blood. As to subset: CD45RA-negative fraction. The source of these receptors is a woman aged 30 to 39 in good health.

This clone has more than one count but fewer than ten. The conserved phenylalanine or tryptophan normally closing the CDR3 is absent here, so this likely arose from a read error. No DNA is shown, since the ends of the CDR3 on it are uncertain; the CDR3 is the one TCRdb lists. The chain couples TRBV6-1 to TRBJ1-3; the table's D call, TRBD1, has no DNA check behind it. Germline V gene lookup returns CDR1 MNHNS and CDR2 SASEGT. The CDR3 totals 8 residues, both ends included. This CDR3 is CASTGPKL.

The chain uses TRBV18 and TRBJ2-1, with D possibly TRBD2 on 6 matching bases. Germline CDR1 is KGHSH and CDR2 is LQKENI. The CDR3 has 16 amino acids. Trimming took 3 bases from V and 2 from J, leaving 14 bases between them. The CDR3 bases are TGTGCCAGCTCACCCTCTTGGAGGGGAACCTACAATGAGCAGTTCTTC. Its translation: CASSPSWRGTYNEQFF.

V usage is TRBV4-2 and J usage is TRBJ1-2; D remains unclear. This CDR3 contains 15 residues. Germline values: CDR1 LGHNA, CDR2 YNFKEQ. V lost 1 base, J lost 3 bases, and 12 bases lay in between. The CDR3 DNA reads as TGTGCCAGCAGCCAAGTAGAGGGAGAGGACTATGGCTACACCTTC. Protein sequence: CASSQVEGEDYGYTF.

This chain links TRBV29-1 with TRBJ1-1; TRBD1 might be the D (5 bases). The length of the CDR3 is 13 residues. The germline V and J ends were trimmed by 7 bases and 11 bases, with 23 bases remaining between them. CDR1 and CDR2 from the germline V gene are SQVTM and ANQGSEA. CDR3: CSARDGGIATAFF. The CDR3 DNA reads as TGCAGCGCCCGGGACGGGGGGATTGCGACGGCTTTCTTT.

The CDR3 bases are TGTGCCAGCAGCTTAAGGACAGGGGAGGACGAGCAGTACTTC. This gives the protein CASSLRTGEDEQYF. The chain uses TRBV7-9 and TRBJ2-7; 9 nucleotides align to TRBD1. The germline V gene encodes CDR1 SEHNR and CDR2 FQNEAQ (reference sequence). Germline trimming cut 2 bases from V and 5 bases from J; bases unmatched to any gene: 4. The CDR3 runs 14 residues.

The chain employs TRBV6-6 and TRBJ2-1, with 7 bases matching TRBD2. The J segment lost 5 bases and the V segment lost 7 bases, leaving 5 bases of the junction unmatched. The CDR3 covers 13 residues. The germline V gene encodes CDR1 MNHNY and CDR2 SVGAGI (reference sequence). The CDR3 region has the DNA TGTGCCAGCAAAAGACTAGCCGACAATGAGCAGTTCTTC. This sequence encodes CASKRLADNEQFF.

This chain joins TRBV15 and TRBJ2-5, with TRBD1 matching 9 bases. J lost 4 bases, V lost 3 bases, and 3 bases had no gene match. Germline V gives CDR1 LNHNV, CDR2 YYDKDF (reference sequence). This CDR3 comprises 14 residues. The CDR3 loop is CATSSTGGPETQYF. CDR3 DNA sequence: TGTGCCACCAGCAGTACAGGGGGCCCAGAGACCCAGTACTTC.